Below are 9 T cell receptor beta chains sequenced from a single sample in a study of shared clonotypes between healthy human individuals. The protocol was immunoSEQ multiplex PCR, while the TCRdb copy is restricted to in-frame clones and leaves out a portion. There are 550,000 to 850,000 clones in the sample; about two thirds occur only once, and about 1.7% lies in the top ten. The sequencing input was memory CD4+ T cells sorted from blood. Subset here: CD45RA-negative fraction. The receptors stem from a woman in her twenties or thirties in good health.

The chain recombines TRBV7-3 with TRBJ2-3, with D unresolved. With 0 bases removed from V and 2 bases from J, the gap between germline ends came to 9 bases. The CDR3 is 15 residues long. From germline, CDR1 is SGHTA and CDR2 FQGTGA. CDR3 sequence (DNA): TGTGCCAGCAGCTTAACGGGGAATCCCACAGATACGCAGTATTTT. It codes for CASSLTGNPTDTQYF.

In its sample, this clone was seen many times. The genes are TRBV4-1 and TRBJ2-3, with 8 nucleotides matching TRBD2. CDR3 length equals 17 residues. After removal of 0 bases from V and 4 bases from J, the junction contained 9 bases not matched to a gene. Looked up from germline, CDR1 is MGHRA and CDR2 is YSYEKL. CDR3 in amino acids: CASSQDRRSGSPDTQYF. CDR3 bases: TGCGCCAGCAGCCAAGATCGGAGGAGCGGGAGCCCAGATACGCAGTATTTT.

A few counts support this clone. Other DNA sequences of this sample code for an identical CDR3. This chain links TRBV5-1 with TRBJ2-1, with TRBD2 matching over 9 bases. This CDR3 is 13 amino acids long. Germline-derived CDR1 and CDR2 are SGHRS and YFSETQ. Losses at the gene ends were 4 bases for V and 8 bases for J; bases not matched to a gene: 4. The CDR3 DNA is TGCGCCAGCAGCCTGGGACTAGCCGATGAGCAGTTCTTC. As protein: CASSLGLADEQFF. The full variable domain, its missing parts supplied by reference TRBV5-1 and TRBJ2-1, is KAGVTQTPRYLIKTRGQQVTLSCSPISGHRSVSWYQQTPGQGLQFLFEYFSETQRNKGNFPGRFSGRQFSNSRSEMNVSTLELGDSALYLCASSLGLADEQFFGPGTRLTVL.

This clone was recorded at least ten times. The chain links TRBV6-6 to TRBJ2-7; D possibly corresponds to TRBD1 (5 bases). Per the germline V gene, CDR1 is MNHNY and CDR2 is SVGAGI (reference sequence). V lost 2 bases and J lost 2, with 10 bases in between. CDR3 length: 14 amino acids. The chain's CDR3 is CASSYDSRTYEQYF. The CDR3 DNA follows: TGTGCCAGCAGTTACGACAGCCGCACCTACGAGCAGTACTTC.

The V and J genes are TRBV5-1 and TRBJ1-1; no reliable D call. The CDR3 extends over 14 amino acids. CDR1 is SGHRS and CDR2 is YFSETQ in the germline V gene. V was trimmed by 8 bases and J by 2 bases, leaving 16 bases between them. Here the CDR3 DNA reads TGCGCCAGTTCAGGACCCTCTGCAAACACTGAAGCTTTCTTT. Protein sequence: CASSGPSANTEAFF.

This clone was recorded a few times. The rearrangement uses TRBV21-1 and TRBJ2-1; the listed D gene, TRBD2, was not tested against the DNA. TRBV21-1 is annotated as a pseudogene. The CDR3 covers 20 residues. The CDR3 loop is CASSKALSDRRERSYNEQFF. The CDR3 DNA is TGTGCCAGCAGCAAAGCGCTTTCGGATCGGCGGGAGAGGTCCTACAATGAGCAGTTCTTC.

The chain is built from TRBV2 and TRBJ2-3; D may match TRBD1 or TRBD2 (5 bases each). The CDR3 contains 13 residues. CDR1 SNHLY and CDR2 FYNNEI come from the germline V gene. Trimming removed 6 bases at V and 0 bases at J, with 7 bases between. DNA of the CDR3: TGTGCCAGCAGGAGGGACAGCACAGATACGCAGTATTTT. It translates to CASRRDSTDTQYF.

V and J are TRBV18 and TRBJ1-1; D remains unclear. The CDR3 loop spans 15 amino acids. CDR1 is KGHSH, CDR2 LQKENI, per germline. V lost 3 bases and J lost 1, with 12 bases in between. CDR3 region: CASSPPYTRNTEAFF. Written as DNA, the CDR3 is TGTGCCAGCTCACCCCCGTACACACGGAACACTGAAGCTTTCTTT.

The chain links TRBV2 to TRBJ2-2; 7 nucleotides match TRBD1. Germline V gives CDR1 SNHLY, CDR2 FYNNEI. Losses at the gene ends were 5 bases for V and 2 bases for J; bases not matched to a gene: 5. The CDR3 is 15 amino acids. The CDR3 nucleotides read TGTGCCAGCAGTACCCGACAGGGTAACACCGGGGAGCTGTTTTTT. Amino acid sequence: CASSTRQGNTGELFF.